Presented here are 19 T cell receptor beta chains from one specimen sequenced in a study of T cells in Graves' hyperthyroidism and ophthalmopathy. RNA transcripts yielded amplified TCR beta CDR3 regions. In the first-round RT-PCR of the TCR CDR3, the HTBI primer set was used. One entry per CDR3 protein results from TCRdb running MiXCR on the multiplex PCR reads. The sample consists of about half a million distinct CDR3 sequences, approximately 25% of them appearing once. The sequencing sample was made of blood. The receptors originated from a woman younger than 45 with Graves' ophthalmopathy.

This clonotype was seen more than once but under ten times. The CDR3 reads CASSLVLAGVNEQFF. CDR3 DNA sequence: TGCGCCAGCAGCTTGGTGCTAGCGGGGGTGAATGAGCAGTTCTTC. The rearrangement links TRBV5-1 to TRBJ2-1, with 10 bases matching TRBD2. Germline CDR1 SGHRS, CDR2 YFSETQ. The CDR3 covers 15 residues. Trimming removed 0 bases from V and 7 bases from J; junction bases left unmatched: 4.

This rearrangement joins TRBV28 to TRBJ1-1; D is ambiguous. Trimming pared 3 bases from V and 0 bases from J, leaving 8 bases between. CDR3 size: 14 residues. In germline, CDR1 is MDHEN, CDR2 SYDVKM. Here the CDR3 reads CASSFHSLNTEAFF. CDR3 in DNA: TGTGCCAGCAGTTTTCACAGCCTGAACACTGAAGCTTTCTTT.

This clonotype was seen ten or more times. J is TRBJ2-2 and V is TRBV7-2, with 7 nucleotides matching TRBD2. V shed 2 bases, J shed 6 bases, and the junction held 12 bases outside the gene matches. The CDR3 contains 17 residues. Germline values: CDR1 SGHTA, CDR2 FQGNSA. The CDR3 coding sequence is TGTGCCAGCAGCTTAAGCGGGGCGCAGTCCTTAGCCGGGGAGCTGTTTTTT. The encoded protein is CASSLSGAQSLAGELFF. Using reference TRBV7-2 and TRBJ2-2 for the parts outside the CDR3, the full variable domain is GAGVSQSPSNKVTEKGKDVELRCDPISGHTALYWYRQSLGQGLEFLIYFQGNSAPDKSGLPSDRFSAERTGGSVSTLTIQRTQQEDSAVYLCASSLSGAQSLAGELFFGEGSRLTVL.

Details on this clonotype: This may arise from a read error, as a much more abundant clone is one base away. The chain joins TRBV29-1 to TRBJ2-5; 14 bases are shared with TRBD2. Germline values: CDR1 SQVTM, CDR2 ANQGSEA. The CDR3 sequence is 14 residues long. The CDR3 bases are TGCAACGTTGCCGGGACTAGCGGGGGAGAGACCCAGTACTTC. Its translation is CNVAGTSGGETQYF.

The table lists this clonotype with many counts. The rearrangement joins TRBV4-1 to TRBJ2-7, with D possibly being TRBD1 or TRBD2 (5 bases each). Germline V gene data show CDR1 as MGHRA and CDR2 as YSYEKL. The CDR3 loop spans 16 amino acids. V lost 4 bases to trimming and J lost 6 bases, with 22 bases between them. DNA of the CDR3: TGCGCCAGCAGCCCAAGTAGTCCCCCCCGGGGCTGCGAGCAGTACTTC. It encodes CASSPSSPPRGCEQYF.

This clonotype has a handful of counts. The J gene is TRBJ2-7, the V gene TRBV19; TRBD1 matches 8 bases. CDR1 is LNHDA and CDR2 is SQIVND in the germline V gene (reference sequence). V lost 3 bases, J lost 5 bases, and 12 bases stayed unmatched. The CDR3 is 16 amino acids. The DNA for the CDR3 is TGTGCCAGTAGTATTAATCGCCCAGGGGGCAAGGACGAGCAGTACTTC. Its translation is CASSINRPGGKDEQYF.

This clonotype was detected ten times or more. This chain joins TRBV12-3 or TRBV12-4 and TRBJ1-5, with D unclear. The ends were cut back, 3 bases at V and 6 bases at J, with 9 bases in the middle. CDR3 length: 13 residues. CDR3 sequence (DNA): TGTGCCAGCAGTTTTCGGTTTTCTCAGCCCCAGCATTTT. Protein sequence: CASSFRFSQPQHF.

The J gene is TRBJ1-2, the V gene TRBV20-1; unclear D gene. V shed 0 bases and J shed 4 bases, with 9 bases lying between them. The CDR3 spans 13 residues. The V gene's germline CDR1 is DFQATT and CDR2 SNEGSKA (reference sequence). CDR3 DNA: TGCAGTGCTAGAGAGACCTTCGCCTATGGCTACACCTTC. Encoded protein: CSARETFAYGYTF.

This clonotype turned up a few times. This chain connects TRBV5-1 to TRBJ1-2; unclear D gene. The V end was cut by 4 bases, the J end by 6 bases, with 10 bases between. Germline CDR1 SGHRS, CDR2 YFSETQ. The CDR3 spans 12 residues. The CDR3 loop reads CASSADRDGYTF. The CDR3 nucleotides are TGCGCCAGCAGCGCGGATAGAGATGGCTACACCTTC.

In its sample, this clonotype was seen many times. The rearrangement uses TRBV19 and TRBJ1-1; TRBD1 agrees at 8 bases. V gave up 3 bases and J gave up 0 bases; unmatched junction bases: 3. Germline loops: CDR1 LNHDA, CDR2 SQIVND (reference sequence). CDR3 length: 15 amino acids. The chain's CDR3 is CASSMDRVMNTEAFF. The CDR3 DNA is TGTGCCAGTAGTATGGACAGGGTAATGAACACTGAAGCTTTCTTT.

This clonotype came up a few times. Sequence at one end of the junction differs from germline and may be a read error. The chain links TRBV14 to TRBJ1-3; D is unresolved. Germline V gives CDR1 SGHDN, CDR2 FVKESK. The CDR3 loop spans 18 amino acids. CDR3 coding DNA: TGTGCCGGCAGCTTCGGCCTCCGTCCTGCTCCCCTCGGAAACACCATATATTTT. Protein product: CAGSFGLRPAPLGNTIYF.

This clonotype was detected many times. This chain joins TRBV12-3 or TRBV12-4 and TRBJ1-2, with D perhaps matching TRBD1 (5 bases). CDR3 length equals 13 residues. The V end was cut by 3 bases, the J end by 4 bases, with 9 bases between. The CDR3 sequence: CASSLSGIYGYTF. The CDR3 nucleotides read TGTGCCAGCAGTTTGTCAGGGATCTATGGCTACACCTTC.

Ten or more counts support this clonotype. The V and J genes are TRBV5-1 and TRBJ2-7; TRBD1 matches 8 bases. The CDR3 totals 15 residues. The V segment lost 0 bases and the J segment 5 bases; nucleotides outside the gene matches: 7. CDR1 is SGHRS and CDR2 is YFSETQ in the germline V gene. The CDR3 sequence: CASSLEVQGGNEQYF. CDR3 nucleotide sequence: TGCGCCAGCAGCTTGGAGGTACAGGGGGGTAACGAGCAGTACTTC.

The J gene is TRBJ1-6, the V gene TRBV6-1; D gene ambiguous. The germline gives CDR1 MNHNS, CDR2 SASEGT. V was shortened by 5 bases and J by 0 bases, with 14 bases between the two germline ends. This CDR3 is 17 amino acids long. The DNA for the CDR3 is TGTGCCAGCAGTCCCCGGGGATCAAGCTCCTATAATTCACCCCTCCACTTT. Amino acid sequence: CASSPRGSSSYNSPLHF.

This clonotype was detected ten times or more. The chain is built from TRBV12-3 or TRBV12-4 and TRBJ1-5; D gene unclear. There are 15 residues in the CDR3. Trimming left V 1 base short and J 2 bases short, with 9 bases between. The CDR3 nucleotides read TGTGCCAGCAGTTTAGGGGGAAGCGGCAATCAGCCCCAGCATTTT. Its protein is CASSLGGSGNQPQHF.

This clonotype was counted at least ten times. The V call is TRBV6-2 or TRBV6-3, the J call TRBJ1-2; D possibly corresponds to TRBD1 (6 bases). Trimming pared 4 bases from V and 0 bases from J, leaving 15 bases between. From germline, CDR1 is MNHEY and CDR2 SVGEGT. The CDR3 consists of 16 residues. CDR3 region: CASSSGRTASNYGYTF. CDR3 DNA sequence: TGTGCCAGCAGTTCAGGCCGGACAGCTTCTAACTATGGCTACACCTTC.

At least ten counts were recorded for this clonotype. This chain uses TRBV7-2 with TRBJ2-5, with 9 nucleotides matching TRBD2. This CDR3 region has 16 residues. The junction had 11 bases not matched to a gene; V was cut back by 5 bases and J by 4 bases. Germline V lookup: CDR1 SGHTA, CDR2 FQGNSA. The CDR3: CASSQGLAPTRETQYF. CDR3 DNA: TGTGCCAGCAGCCAGGGACTAGCACCTACCAGAGAGACCCAGTACTTC.

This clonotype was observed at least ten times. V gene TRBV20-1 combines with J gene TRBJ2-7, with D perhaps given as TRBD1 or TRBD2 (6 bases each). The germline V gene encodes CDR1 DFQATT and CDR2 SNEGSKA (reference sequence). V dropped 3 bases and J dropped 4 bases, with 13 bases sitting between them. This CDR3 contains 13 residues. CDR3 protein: CSASGGPHYEQYF. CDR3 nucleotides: TGCAGTGCTAGCGGGGGCCCCCATTACGAGCAGTACTTC.

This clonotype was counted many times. The CDR3 DNA follows: TGTGCCACCCGCGGGACAGGCACCTACGAGCAGTACTTC. It encodes CATRGTGTYEQYF. The chain recombines TRBV27 with TRBJ2-7, with 8 bases lining up with TRBD1. This CDR3 is 13 amino acids long. Looked up from germline, CDR1 is MNHEY and CDR2 is SMNVEV (reference sequence). V was pared by 10 bases and J by 2 bases, with 7 bases of the junction left unmatched.